This is a list of T cell receptor beta chains from one sample in a study of CD8+ T cells in alopecia areata. The data were produced by immunoSEQ multiplex PCR, yet TCRdb's version contains in-frame clones alone and is incomplete. The data hold fewer than 200,000 clones, with 50% to 70% observed a single time. The input for sequencing was CD4+ T cells sorted from blood, taken at week 0. The receptors derive from a human donor with alopecia areata. The CDR3 runs from the conserved cysteine through the conserved F or W. D genes are given only for firm matches. Size tells how often a clone was seen (once, few, many) or the class of an expanded clone, and some rows leave it out.

CDR3: CSVELWTGDSYTF; DNA: TGCAGCGTTGAACTTTGGACAGGGGATAGCTACACCTTC; J: TRBJ1-2; size: .; D: TRBD1; V: TRBV29-1
CDR3: CSVGGRKNTGELFF; DNA: TGCAGCGTTGGTGGCAGAAAGAACACCGGGGAGCTGTTTTTT; J: TRBJ2-2; size: few; D: .; V: TRBV29-1
CDR3: CASRTGEAGANVLTF; DNA: TGTGCCAGTAGGACAGGGGAAGCCGGGGCCAACGTCCTGACTTTC; J: TRBJ2-6; size: .; D: TRBD1; V: TRBV19
CDR3: CASRARGEETQYF; DNA: TGTGCCAGCAGGGCACGGGGGGAAGAGACCCAGTACTTC; J: TRBJ2-5; size: once; D: TRBD2; V: TRBV11-2
CDR3: CSVMGRLSGNTIYF; DNA: TGCAGCGTCATGGGACGCCTCTCTGGAAACACCATATATTTT; J: TRBJ1-3; size: .; D: .; V: TRBV29-1
CDR3: CASSNSWDGALRLFF; DNA: TGTGCCAGCAGTAACTCCTGGGATGGGGCACTTCGACTGTTTTTT; J: TRBJ1-4; size: few; D: .; V: TRBV6-5
CDR3: CASSASMRFGGYTF; DNA: TGTGCCAGCAGTGCCTCTATGCGCTTCGGTGGCTACACCTTC; J: TRBJ1-2; size: .; D: .; V: TRBV25-1
CDR3: CSSGRTVQETQYF; DNA: TGCAGCTCCGGGCGGACAGTACAAGAGACCCAGTACTTC; J: TRBJ2-5; size: .; D: .; V: TRBV29-1
CDR3: CASSLQGSGTEAFF; DNA: TGTGCCAGCAGCCTTCAGGGGTCGGGCACTGAAGCTTTCTTT; J: TRBJ1-1; size: .; D: .; V: TRBV7-3
CDR3: CSVERRGMHNEQFF; DNA: TGCAGCGTTGAGCGGCGGGGGATGCACAATGAGCAGTTCTTC; J: TRBJ2-1; size: .; D: TRBD2; V: TRBV29-1
CDR3: CASSEVMGETQYF; DNA: TGTGCCAGCAGTGAGGTCATGGGAGAGACCCAGTACTTC; J: TRBJ2-5; size: .; D: .; V: TRBV2
CDR3: CAISASGLRSPLHF; DNA: TGTGCCATCAGTGCCTCGGGGTTACGGTCACCCCTCCACTTT; J: TRBJ1-6; size: few; D: .; V: TRBV10-3
CDR3: CSVRGSLTDTQYF; DNA: TGCAGTGTACGGGGCAGCTTGACAGATACGCAGTATTTT; J: TRBJ2-3; size: .; D: .; V: TRBV29-1
CDR3: CSVVGDRGYGYTF; DNA: TGCAGCGTTGTAGGGGACAGGGGCTATGGCTACACCTTC; J: TRBJ1-2; size: few; D: TRBD1; V: TRBV29-1
CDR3: CSVVGGTYEQYF; DNA: TGCAGCGTTGTTGGTGGTACCTACGAGCAGTACTTC; J: TRBJ2-7; size: few; D: .; V: TRBV29-1
CDR3: CATSAGTQNYGYTF; DNA: TGTGCCACCAGTGCCGGGACACAGAACTATGGCTACACCTTC; J: TRBJ1-2; size: .; D: .; V: TRBV7-7
CDR3: CASRGVYEQYF; DNA: TGTGCCAGCCGTGGAGTGTACGAGCAGTACTTC; J: TRBJ2-7; size: few; D: .; V: TRBV27
CDR3: CASSYRQAGTEAFF; DNA: TGTGCCAGCAGTTATCGACAGGCCGGCACTGAAGCTTTCTTT; J: TRBJ1-1; size: .; D: .; V: TRBV6-1
CDR3: CASSKLAGDYNEQFF; DNA: TGTGCCAGCAGCAAACTAGCGGGGGATTACAATGAGCAGTTCTTC; J: TRBJ2-1; size: .; D: TRBD2; V: TRBV7-3
CDR3: CAWMSIFSYEQYF; DNA: TGTGCCTGGATGTCCATTTTTTCCTACGAGCAGTACTTC; J: TRBJ2-7; size: .; D: .; V: TRBV30
CDR3: CASSLEMGGSTGAGELFF; DNA: TGCGCCAGCAGCTTGGAAATGGGGGGATCAACCGGGGCCGGGGAGCTGTTTTTT; J: TRBJ2-2; size: few; D: .; V: TRBV5-1
CDR3: CASSQGTGGINSPLHF; DNA: TGCGCCAGCAGCCAAGGGACAGGGGGAATTAATTCACCCCTCCACTTT; J: TRBJ1-6; size: .; D: TRBD1; V: TRBV4-1
CDR3: CASSQDRAGRETQYF; DNA: TGTGCCAGCAGCCAAGATAGGGCAGGGCGAGAGACCCAGTACTTC; J: TRBJ2-5; size: .; D: .; V: TRBV4-2
CDR3: CASSSGLAGLGETQYF; DNA: TGTGCCAGCAGTTCGGGACTAGCGGGTTTGGGAGAGACCCAGTACTTC; J: TRBJ2-5; size: .; D: TRBD2; V: TRBV7-9
CDR3: CAWSVRGGVETQYF; DNA: TGTGCCTGGAGTGTCCGGGGGGGCGTCGAGACCCAGTACTTC; J: TRBJ2-5; size: .; D: TRBD2; V: TRBV30
CDR3: CASGSETRTPLHF; DNA: TGTGCTAGTGGTTCTGAGACACGTACACCCCTCCACTTT; J: TRBJ1-6; size: .; D: .; V: TRBV12-5
CDR3: CASSYSMGRAFF; DNA: TGTGCCAGCAGTTACTCGATGGGGCGGGCTTTCTTT; J: TRBJ1-1; size: .; D: .; V: TRBV6-5
CDR3: CASSLSGQGSDTQYF; DNA: TGCGCCAGCAGCTTGTCGGGACAGGGTTCAGATACGCAGTATTTT; J: TRBJ2-3; size: .; D: TRBD1; V: TRBV5-1
CDR3: CAFLRAGTVNTGELFF; DNA: TGTGCCTTCCTAAGAGCCGGGACGGTGAACACCGGGGAGCTGTTTTTT; J: TRBJ2-2; size: .; D: .; V: TRBV30
CDR3: CASSSMGSKETQYF; DNA: TGTGCCAGCAGCTCCATGGGAAGTAAAGAGACCCAGTACTTC; J: TRBJ2-5; size: .; D: .; V: TRBV11-1
CDR3: CASSYFTGVRADTQYF; DNA: TGTGCCAGCAGTTACTTCACGGGGGTTCGGGCAGATACGCAGTATTTT; J: TRBJ2-3; size: .; D: .; V: TRBV6-5
CDR3: CASSQDPGAKYSNQPQHF; DNA: TGTGCCAGCAGCCAAGATCCGGGGGCAAAATATAGCAATCAGCCCCAGCATTTT; J: TRBJ1-5; size: few; D: .; V: TRBV4-2
CDR3: CAWSVQGTAPLHF; DNA: TGTGCCTGGAGTGTCCAGGGGACCGCACCCCTCCACTTT; J: TRBJ1-6; size: .; D: .; V: TRBV30
CDR3: CAITQGLSYEQYF; DNA: TGTGCCATCACCCAGGGTCTCTCCTACGAGCAGTACTTC; J: TRBJ2-7; size: .; D: .; V: TRBV10-3
CDR3: CASSSRGWGGTGELFF; DNA: TGTGCCAGCAGCTCCCGAGGATGGGGTGGCACCGGGGAGCTGTTTTTT; J: TRBJ2-2; size: .; D: .; V: TRBV11-2
CDR3: CAWKDRVAQPQHF; DNA: TGTGCCTGGAAGGATAGGGTCGCTCAGCCCCAGCATTTT; J: TRBJ1-5; size: .; D: .; V: TRBV30
CDR3: CASSSSMNTEAFF; DNA: TGTGCCAGCAGCTCCTCTATGAACACTGAAGCTTTCTTT; J: TRBJ1-1; size: .; D: .; V: TRBV7-9